The T cell receptor (beta chain) described here comes from a study of T cells in Graves' hyperthyroidism and ophthalmopathy. General study findings and limits: Blood also showed most of the thyroid clonotypes that were expanded above 0.001. Before onset, ophthalmopathy was predicted by the model a median about 6.2 months earlier.

TCR beta CDR3 region amplification was performed from RNA transcripts. The TCR CDR3 was amplified in a first-round RT-PCR using the HTBI primer set. TCRdb called the multiplex PCR reads again in MiXCR, with one record for every CDR3 protein. The repertoire holds fewer than 500,000 distinct CDR3 sequences, with approximately 14% as singletons. This clonotype has at least ten counts. Its target is not known. The ends were cut back, 4 bases at V and 0 bases at J, with 6 bases in the middle. Germline values: CDR1 KGHDR, CDR2 SFDVKD. This CDR3 region has 14 residues. V gene TRBV24-1 combines with J gene TRBJ1-5; D is ambiguous. Input material: blood. This clonotype originated in a woman in her 30s with Graves' ophthalmopathy. CDR3 loop: CATSDPYSNQPQHF. CDR3 in DNA: TGTGCCACCAGTGACCCCTATAGCAATCAGCCCCAGCATTTT.